This TCR beta chain was found in a study of blood T cell repertoires in COVID-19. About the research overall: Material from acute and convalescent COVID-19 was sourced from the United States, Italy and Spain. The cDNA or gDNA used as material had been derived from T cells, B-cell-depleted T cells, or PBMCs.

How the authors handled the data: Using reference gene primer amplification, nucleated cell counts were estimated. Generated by immunoSEQ multiplex PCR, the TCRdb table keeps only in-frame clones and is missing some. The DNA was the basis for D and trimming; V, J and clone size are from that table. Here the sample spans tens of thousands of clones, roughly 81% being singletons. The CDR3 contains 18 residues. The trim removed 0 bases at V and 0 bases at J, leaving 3 bases unmatched. Germline V CDR1 and CDR2: SGHDN, FVKESK. The sequencing input was peripheral blood. The TCR comes from a human donor in a cohort sampled during active COVID-19. This chain joins TRBV14 and TRBJ2-1, with 12 bases identical to TRBD2. The CDR3 loop reads CASSQDQLAGGSYNEQFF. The CDR3, as DNA: TGTGCCAGCAGCCAAGATCAACTAGCGGGGGGCTCCTACAATGAGCAGTTCTTC.